This passage covers 18 T cell receptor beta chains from one sample sequenced in a study of cytomegalovirus exposure and HLA in healthy donors. In the PCR, 60 Vbeta and 13 Jbeta primers were used. Generated by immunoSEQ multiplex PCR, the TCRdb table keeps only in-frame clones and is missing some. There are some 270,000 clones in the sample; over 70% occur only once, and over 0.3% lies in the top ten. The sequenced material came from PBMCs. These receptors were taken from a girl aged 2 to 9 in good health and CMV-seronegative.

The gene calls are TRBV6-6 and TRBJ1-6; maybe TRBD1 (5 bases). The CDR3 is 13 residues long. Trimming pared 6 bases from V and 9 bases from J, leaving 12 bases between. The germline V gene encodes CDR1 MNHNY and CDR2 SVGAGI (reference sequence). CDR3 in DNA: TGTGCCAGCAGGGCAGGGATCTCTTCACCCCTCCACTTT. It codes for CASRAGISSPLHF.

The rearrangement links TRBV28 to TRBJ1-3; D is undetermined. This CDR3 has 11 residues. Germline V gene lookup returns CDR1 MDHEN and CDR2 SYDVKM. With 6 bases removed from V and 9 bases from J, the gap between germline ends came to 9 bases. The CDR3 nucleotides are TGTGCCAGCAGCTCCGAAGCCACCATATATTTT. It translates to CASSSEATIYF.

This rearrangement joins TRBV18 to TRBJ1-1, with D unresolved. V lost 0 bases, J lost 1 base, and 3 bases lay in between. This CDR3 is built from 13 residues. Germline CDR1 is KGHSH and CDR2 is LQKENI. The DNA of the CDR3 is TGTGCCAGCTCACCACCCTCGAACACTGAAGCTTTCTTT. Its translation is CASSPPSNTEAFF.

The gene calls are TRBV28 and TRBJ1-6; 7 nucleotides agree with TRBD1. The CDR3 consists of 17 residues. V lost 8 bases to trimming and J lost 10 bases; unmatched junction nucleotides: 20. In germline, CDR1 is MDHEN, CDR2 SYDVKM. The CDR3 DNA sequence: TGTGCCAGCGCACAGCTTAGGGGGCGGGTCGAGATATCACCCCTCCACTTT. Translating gives CASAQLRGRVEISPLHF. The variable domain in full, with the rest retrieved from reference TRBV28 and TRBJ1-6, is DVKVTQSSRYLVKRTGEKVFLECVQDMDHENMFWYRQDPGLGLRLIYFSYDVKMKEKGDIPEGYSVSREKKERFSLILESASTNQTSMYLCASAQLRGRVEISPLHFGNGTRLTVT.

J is TRBJ2-1 and V is TRBV5-4, with 7 bases that match TRBD2. V lost 4 bases to trimming and J lost 9 bases; unmatched junction nucleotides: 7. CDR1 is SGHNT, CDR2 YYREEE, per germline (reference sequence). CDR3 length equals 13 residues. The CDR3 DNA reads TGTGCCAGCAGCCAGCGGGGTTCAATTGAGCAGTTCTTC. This translates into CASSQRGSIEQFF.

To note about this clone: Other DNA sequences of this sample code for an identical CDR3. V usage is TRBV5-1 and J usage is TRBJ2-1; possibly TRBD1 for D (5 bases). From germline, CDR1 is SGHRS and CDR2 YFSETQ. There are 14 residues in the CDR3. Trimming pared 2 bases from V and 4 bases from J, leaving 10 bases between. For the CDR3, the DNA is TGCGCCAGCAGCTTTGGGCAGGGATACAATGAGCAGTTCTTC. Its translation: CASSFGQGYNEQFF.

The chain uses TRBV6-5 and TRBJ1-5, with D unclear. CDR1 is MNHEY and CDR2 is SVGAGI in the germline V gene. The CDR3 loop spans 13 amino acids. The V gene lost 5 bases and the J gene lost 0 bases, with 5 bases spanning the gap. The CDR3: CASSPNSNQPQHF. DNA of the CDR3: TGTGCCAGCAGTCCCAATAGCAATCAGCCCCAGCATTTT.

The J gene is TRBJ1-1, the V gene TRBV4-1; D is ambiguous. The CDR3 spans 14 residues. V lost 2 bases and J 5 bases, leaving 12 bases between the germline ends. The germline V gene has CDR1 MGHRA and CDR2 YSYEKL. This CDR3 is CASSQPGAGTEAFF. The CDR3 coding sequence is TGCGCCAGCAGCCAACCGGGAGCGGGGACTGAAGCTTTCTTT.

The rearrangement links TRBV5-1 to TRBJ2-3, with a possible D match to TRBD1 (5 bases). The CDR3 is 14 residues long. Germline V lookup: CDR1 SGHRS, CDR2 YFSETQ. Trimming shortened V by 1 base and J by 4 bases, and 10 bases separated the two germline ends. The chain's CDR3 is CASSLSVGPDTQYF. The CDR3 DNA reads as TGCGCCAGCAGCTTGTCTGTGGGGCCAGATACGCAGTATTTT.

The chain recombines TRBV19 with TRBJ2-5; 7 nucleotides match TRBD1. Germline V gene lookup returns CDR1 LNHDA and CDR2 SQIVND (reference sequence). This CDR3 is 16 amino acids long. V gave up 4 bases and J gave up 5 bases; unmatched junction bases: 13. CDR3: CASSKPGTVGAETQYF. The DNA of the CDR3 is TGTGCCAGTAGTAAACCCGGGACAGTGGGTGCGGAGACCCAGTACTTC. Filled out from reference TRBV19 and TRBJ2-5, the complete variable domain reads DGGITQSPKYLFRKEGQNVTLSCEQNLNHDAMYWYRQDPGQGLRLIYYSQIVNDFQKGDIAEGYSVSREKKESFPLTVTSAQKNPTAFYLCASSKPGTVGAETQYFGPGTRLLVL.

The rearrangement links TRBV27 to TRBJ2-1, with a possible D match to TRBD2 (5 bases). The CDR3 length is 12 residues. V was shortened by 5 bases and J by 12 bases, with 14 bases between the two germline ends. Germline values: CDR1 MNHEY, CDR2 SMNVEV (reference sequence). The CDR3 reads CASSPPRVVQFF. CDR3 nucleotide sequence: TGTGCCAGCAGTCCCCCGAGGGTAGTGCAGTTCTTC.

V is TRBV27 and J is TRBJ2-3, with 10 bases that match TRBD2. J gave up 6 bases and V 8 bases, and 14 bases lay outside the gene matches. This CDR3 comprises 16 residues. Germline lookup yields CDR1 MNHEY and CDR2 SMNVEV (reference sequence). CDR3 loop: CASRWGLTTSGDTQYF. CDR3 in DNA: TGTGCCAGCCGTTGGGGGTTGACGACTAGCGGGGATACGCAGTATTTT.

In DNA form, the CDR3 reads TGTGCCATCAGTCTCGGGACATGGGGAAACACCATATATTTT. Translated, it gives CAISLGTWGNTIYF. The rearrangement uses TRBV10-3 and TRBJ1-3; tentatively, D is TRBD1 (6 bases). CDR1 and CDR2 from the germline V gene are ENHRY and SYGVKD. The length of the CDR3 is 14 residues. V lost 5 bases, J lost 4 bases, and 12 bases lay in between.

The rearrangement links TRBV5-1 to TRBJ1-1; perhaps TRBD1 as D (6 bases). This CDR3 is built from 15 residues. With 4 bases removed from V and 6 bases from J, the gap between germline ends came to 19 bases. CDR1 and CDR2 from the germline V gene are SGHRS and YFSETQ. CDR3 region: CASSPAAGETAEAFF. The CDR3 bases are TGCGCCAGCAGCCCGGCGGCAGGGGAGACGGCTGAAGCTTTCTTT.

This chain joins TRBV7-9 and TRBJ2-2, with a possible D match to TRBD1 (6 bases). The CDR3 length is 17 residues. Trimming took 8 bases from V and 8 from J, leaving 27 bases between them. Germline-derived CDR1 and CDR2 are SEHNR and FQNEAQ (reference sequence). CDR3 residues: CASVGPRLRQAQGELFF. As DNA, the CDR3 is TGTGCCAGCGTTGGTCCCCGCCTCCGACAGGCTCAGGGGGAGCTGTTTTTT.

The chain links TRBV5-6 to TRBJ2-3; TRBD2 is a possible D gene (6 bases). Germline V gene data show CDR1 as SGHDT and CDR2 as YYEEEE. V lost 5 bases and J 2 bases, leaving 15 bases between the germline ends. The CDR3 extends over 15 amino acids. CDR3 DNA: TGTGCCAGCAGAAGACTAGACCGGGACACAGATACGCAGTATTTT. It is translated as CASRRLDRDTDTQYF.

This clone showed up just a few times. V is TRBV27 and J is TRBJ1-1; D is ambiguous. This CDR3 is 13 amino acids long. The V gene's germline CDR1 is MNHEY and CDR2 SMNVEV (reference sequence). V was trimmed by 3 bases and J by 1 base, leaving 6 bases between them. CDR3 nucleotides: TGTGCCAGCAGTTTCCAGGAGAACACTGAAGCTTTCTTT. Residues: CASSFQENTEAFF.

The rearrangement links TRBV5-1 to TRBJ1-1; 7 positions agree with TRBD1. V shed 4 bases, J shed 0 bases, and the junction held 3 bases outside the gene matches. The length of the CDR3 is 14 residues. The germline gives CDR1 SGHRS, CDR2 YFSETQ. The CDR3 sequence: CASSIGTVNTEAFF. CDR3 DNA: TGCGCCAGCAGCATAGGGACAGTGAACACTGAAGCTTTCTTT.